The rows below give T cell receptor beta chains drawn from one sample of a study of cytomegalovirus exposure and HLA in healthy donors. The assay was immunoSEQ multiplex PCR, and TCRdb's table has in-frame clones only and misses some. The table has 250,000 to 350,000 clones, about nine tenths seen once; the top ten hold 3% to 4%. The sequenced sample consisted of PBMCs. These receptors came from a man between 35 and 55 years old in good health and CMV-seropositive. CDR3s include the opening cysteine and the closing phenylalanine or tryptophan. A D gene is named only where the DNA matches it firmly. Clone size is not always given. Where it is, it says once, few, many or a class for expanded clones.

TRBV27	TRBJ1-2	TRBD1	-	CASSLTGDYGYTF	TGTGCCAGCAGCCTCACAGGGGACTATGGCTACACCTTC
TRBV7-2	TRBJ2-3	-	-	CASSLQDTKTDTQYF	TGTGCCAGCAGCTTACAGGACACCAAAACAGATACGCAGTATTTT
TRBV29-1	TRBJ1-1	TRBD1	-	CSVEDVGQGPTLNTEAFF	TGCAGCGTTGAAGATGTGGGACAGGGCCCCACCCTGAACACTGAAGCTTTCTTT
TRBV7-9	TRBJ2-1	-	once	CASSLGQVTGTHNEQFF	TGTGCCAGCAGCCTAGGCCAGGTTACAGGCACTCACAATGAGCAGTTCTTC
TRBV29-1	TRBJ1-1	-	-	CSVEGRGIYTEAFF	TGCAGCGTTGAGGGAAGGGGGATTTACACTGAAGCTTTCTTT
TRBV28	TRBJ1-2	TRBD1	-	CASSSGQGVYGYTF	TGTGCCAGCAGTTCCGGACAGGGAGTTTATGGCTACACCTTC
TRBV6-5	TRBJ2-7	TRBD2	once	CASSRGSGRAYEQYF	TGTGCCAGCAGTAGGGGCAGCGGGAGGGCCTACGAGCAGTACTTC
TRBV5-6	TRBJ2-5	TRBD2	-	CASSLVTSGEQETQYF	TGTGCCAGCAGCTTGGTTACTAGCGGGGAACAAGAGACCCAGTACTTC
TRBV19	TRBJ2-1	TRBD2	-	CASSRGSGVISYNEQFF	TGTGCCAGTAGTCGGGGTAGCGGGGTCATCTCCTACAATGAGCAGTTCTTC
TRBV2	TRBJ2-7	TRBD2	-	CASRSNSGRGGEQYF	TGTGCCAGCAGGTCAAATAGCGGGAGAGGAGGAGAGCAGTACTTC
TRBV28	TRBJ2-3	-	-	CASSLTARTDTQYF	TGTGCCAGCAGTTTAACAGCACGCACAGATACGCAGTATTTT
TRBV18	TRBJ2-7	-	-	CASSPRAGSSYEQYF	TGTGCCAGCTCACCACGGGCGGGGAGCTCCTACGAGCAGTACTTC
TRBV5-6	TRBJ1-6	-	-	CASSLNIQPSPLHF	TGTGCCAGCAGCTTGAACATCCAACCTTCACCCCTCCACTTT
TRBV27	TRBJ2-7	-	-	CASSFTEGVYEQYF	TGTGCCAGCAGTTTCACGGAAGGGGTCTACGAGCAGTACTTC
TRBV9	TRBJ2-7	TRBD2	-	CASSEPRRLAGPDPRSSYEQYF	TGTGCCAGCAGCGAGCCCCGGCGACTAGCGGGACCCGACCCCAGGAGCTCCTACGAGCAGTACTTC
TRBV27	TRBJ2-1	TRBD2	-	CASSLDGLGLAVEQFF	TGTGCCAGCAGTTTGGATGGGTTGGGACTAGCGGTCGAGCAGTTCTTC
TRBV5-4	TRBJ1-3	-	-	CASSLGGQISGNTIYF	TGTGCCAGCTCCTTGGGGGGGCAGATCTCTGGAAACACCATATATTTT
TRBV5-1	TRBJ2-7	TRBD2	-	CASSRTRTSGNYEQYF	TGCGCCAGCAGCCGAACCCGGACTAGCGGGAACTACGAGCAGTACTTC
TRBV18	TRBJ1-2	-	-	CASSPGDQGYTF	TGTGCCAGCTCACCAGGAGATCAGGGCTACACCTTC
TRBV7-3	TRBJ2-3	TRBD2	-	CASSAILAGLFTDTQYF	TGTGCCAGCAGCGCCATACTAGCGGGATTGTTCACAGATACGCAGTATTTT
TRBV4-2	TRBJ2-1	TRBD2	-	CASSHDWTSGGFEQFF	TGTGCCAGCAGCCATGATTGGACTAGCGGGGGGTTTGAGCAGTTCTTC
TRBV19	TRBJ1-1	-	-	CASSSRGAVNTEAFF	TGTGCCAGTAGTAGCCGGGGGGCGGTGAACACTGAAGCTTTCTTT
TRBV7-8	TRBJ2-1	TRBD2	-	CASTPGLAGRPSYNEQFF	TGTGCCAGCACCCCGGGACTAGCGGGTCGCCCTTCCTACAATGAGCAGTTCTTC
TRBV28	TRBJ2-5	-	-	CASSQTAYRETQYF	TGTGCCAGCAGTCAGACAGCTTACAGGGAGACCCAGTACTTC
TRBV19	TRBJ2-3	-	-	CASSIDPRHGPSTDTQYF	TGTGCCAGTAGTATAGACCCCCGACATGGCCCTAGCACAGATACGCAGTATTTT
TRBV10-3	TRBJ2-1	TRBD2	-	CAISGLAGDNEQFF	TGTGCCATCAGTGGCCTAGCGGGTGACAATGAGCAGTTCTTC
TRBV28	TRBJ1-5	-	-	CASSGSFSQPQHF	TGTGCCAGCAGTGGGAGTTTTTCGCAGCCCCAGCATTTT
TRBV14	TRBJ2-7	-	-	CASSPLRDSYEQYF	TGTGCCAGCAGCCCCCTCAGGGACTCCTACGAGCAGTACTTC
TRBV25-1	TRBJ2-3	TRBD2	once	CASSLTSGSTDTQYF	TGTGCCAGCAGTCTGACTAGCGGGAGCACAGATACGCAGTATTTT
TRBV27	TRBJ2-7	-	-	CASSLVDSDEQYF	TGTGCCAGCAGTTTAGTAGACAGCGACGAGCAGTACTTC
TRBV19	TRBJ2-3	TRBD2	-	CASSMTSGARVDTQYF	TGTGCCAGTAGTATGACTAGCGGCGCGAGGGTAGATACGCAGTATTTT
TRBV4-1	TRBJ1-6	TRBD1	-	CASSQEGSTGGDSPLHF	TGCGCCAGCAGCCAAGAGGGGTCAACAGGGGGCGATTCACCCCTCCACTTT
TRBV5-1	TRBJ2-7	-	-	CASSLWGDEQYF	TGCGCCAGCAGCTTGTGGGGAGACGAGCAGTACTTC